This T cell receptor beta chain comes out of a study of T-cell memory formation after mild COVID-19. About the research overall: Clusters of TCRs were largely donor specific. General study results and limits: CD4/CD8 balance held among clones contracting day 15 to 85, and later expanders leaned CD4+. Mostly located in CM and EM were contracting CD4+ clones, with contracting CD8+ clones located in EMRA.

From 5'RACE with constant-segment primers came TCR alpha and TCR beta cDNA libraries that carried sample barcodes and UMIs. MiXCR, applied by TCRdb to the 5' RACE reads, yields one record per CDR3 protein. The table includes 350,000 or so distinct CDR3 sequences, approximately 21% detected once. In regard to this clonotype: Its antigen is still unknown.

The sample taken for sequencing was PBMCs or a T cell subset sorted from them (not recorded which). This clonotype was sampled from an adult woman who had mild COVID-19 (a few samples of this study predate the infection). Cell type and time point are not known.

The CDR3 sequence is CASSFPNQPQHF. CDR3 DNA: TGTGCCAGCAGCTTTCCCAATCAGCCCCAGCATTTT. V is TRBV7-9 and J is TRBJ1-5; D not certain. Trimming cost V 3 bases and J 3 bases, with 3 bases left between them. The CDR3 runs 12 residues. Germline V CDR1 and CDR2: SEHNR, FQNEAQ (reference sequence).